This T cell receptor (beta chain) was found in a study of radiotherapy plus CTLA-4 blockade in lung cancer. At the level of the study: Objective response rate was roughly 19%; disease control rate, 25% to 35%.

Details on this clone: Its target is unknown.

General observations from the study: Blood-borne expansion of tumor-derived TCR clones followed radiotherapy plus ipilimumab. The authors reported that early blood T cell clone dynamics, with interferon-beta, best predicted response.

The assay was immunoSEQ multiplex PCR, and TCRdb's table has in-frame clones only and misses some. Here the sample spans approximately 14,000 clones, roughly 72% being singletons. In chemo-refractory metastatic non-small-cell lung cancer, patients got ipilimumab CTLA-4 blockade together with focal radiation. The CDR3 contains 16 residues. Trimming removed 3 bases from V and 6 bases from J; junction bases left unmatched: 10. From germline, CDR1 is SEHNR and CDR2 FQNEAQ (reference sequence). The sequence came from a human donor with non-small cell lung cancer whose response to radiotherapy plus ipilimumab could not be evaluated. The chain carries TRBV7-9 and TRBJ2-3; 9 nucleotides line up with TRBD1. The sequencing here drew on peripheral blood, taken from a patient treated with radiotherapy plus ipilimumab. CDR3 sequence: CASSFNRGRNKDTQYF. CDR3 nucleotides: TGTGCCAGCAGCTTTAACAGGGGGCGTAATAAGGATACGCAGTATTTT.